The entry that follows covers one T cell receptor (beta chain) sequence. These data belong to a study of Ad26.COV2.S vaccination and SARS-CoV-2 variants. Across the whole study: The study gave Ad26.COV2.S intramuscularly, once or twice 56 days apart.

This CDR3 is built from 14 residues. From germline, CDR1 is MGHRA and CDR2 YSYEKL. V gave up 4 bases and J gave up 3 bases, with 9 bases separating them. Sequencing used immunoSEQ multiplex PCR; TCRdb keeps in-frame clones, though not all of them. This table holds some 480,000 clones, around nine tenths found once. Stated treatment: about 20 received Ad26.COV2.S at low or high dose, single or two shots; five or six received placebo; per-sample allocation not given. Material that was analyzed had been drawn on day 63 after the first vaccine or placebo injection. The source was peripheral blood, collected in a trial of Ad26.COV2.S vaccine versus placebo. This sequence originates from a person between 18 and 65 years old who received the Ad26.COV2.S COVID-19 vaccine or a placebo. This rearrangement joins TRBV4-1 to TRBJ2-2; D not resolved. This CDR3 reads CASSLQHDTGELFF. The CDR3 DNA follows: TGCGCCAGCAGCCTACAACATGACACCGGGGAGCTGTTTTTT.